These 7 T cell receptor beta chains came from one sample sequenced in a study of blood T cell repertoires in COVID-19. The table came from immunoSEQ multiplex PCR; TCRdb's copy has only in-frame clones and leaves some out. The sample consists of about 160,000 clones, under 90% of them appearing once. Sequences were obtained from peripheral blood. The receptors here all came from a woman older than 75 with acute or convalescent COVID-19.

V and J are TRBV7-2 and TRBJ2-3; D might be TRBD1 (5 bases). The CDR3 totals 15 residues. Germline lookup yields CDR1 SGHTA and CDR2 FQGNSA. With 1 base removed from V and 2 bases from J, the gap between germline ends came to 10 bases. The CDR3 region is CASSLEGWITDTQYF. In nucleotides, the CDR3 is TGTGCCAGCAGCTTAGAGGGGTGGATCACAGATACGCAGTATTTT.

The chain is built from TRBV18 and TRBJ2-1; 8 nucleotides agree with TRBD1. The CDR3 length is 15 residues. V lost 4 bases, J lost 1 base, and 3 bases stayed unmatched. In germline, CDR1 is KGHSH, CDR2 LQKENI. The CDR3: CASSLNRGSYNEQFF. The CDR3 region has the DNA TGTGCCAGCTCACTCAACAGGGGGTCCTACAATGAGCAGTTCTTC.

This clone has a handful of counts. This sequence joins TRBV27 and TRBJ2-1; 8 nucleotides align to TRBD2. Per the germline V gene, CDR1 is MNHEY and CDR2 is SMNVEV (reference sequence). This CDR3 has 15 amino acids. V trimming: 3 bases; J trimming: 4 bases; junction bases outside the gene matches: 5. The CDR3 region has the DNA TGTGCCAGCAGTTTTACGGGAGGGGGTTACAATGAGCAGTTCTTC. Translation: CASSFTGGGYNEQFF.

The rearrangement links TRBV30 to TRBJ2-1, with 9 positions matching TRBD1. Looked up from germline, CDR1 is GTSNPN and CDR2 is SVGIG (reference sequence). The trim removed 0 bases at V and 9 bases at J, leaving 9 bases unmatched. The CDR3 totals 15 residues. The CDR3 sequence is CAWSVLDRGAREQFF. The DNA of the CDR3 is TGTGCCTGGAGTGTACTGGACAGGGGTGCGCGTGAGCAGTTCTTC.

The CDR3, as DNA: TGTGCCAGCAGTGAAGTCAGGCTATCCCATCGTGGCTACACCTTC. Its protein is CASSEVRLSHRGYTF. The genes are TRBV2 and TRBJ1-2, with D uncertain. Trimming removed 1 base from V and 7 bases from J, with 16 bases in between. The germline V gene has CDR1 SNHLY and CDR2 FYNNEI. The CDR3 length is 15 residues.

The chain links TRBV27 to TRBJ2-7; 12 bases match TRBD1. Trimming took 5 bases from V and 5 from J; bases not matched to a gene: 4. Germline V gives CDR1 MNHEY, CDR2 SMNVEV (reference sequence). The CDR3 length is 14 residues. This CDR3 is CASSLGQGAHEQYF. The DNA of the CDR3 is TGTGCCAGCAGTCTGGGACAGGGGGCCCACGAGCAGTACTTC.

The chain carries TRBV5-1 and TRBJ2-1, with 9 bases identical to TRBD1. Germline V gives CDR1 SGHRS, CDR2 YFSETQ. Germline trimming cut 4 bases from V and 7 bases from J; bases unmatched to any gene: 3. CDR3 size: 13 residues. CDR3 loop: CASSADRGNEQFF. CDR3 DNA: TGCGCCAGCAGCGCGGACAGGGGAAATGAGCAGTTCTTC.